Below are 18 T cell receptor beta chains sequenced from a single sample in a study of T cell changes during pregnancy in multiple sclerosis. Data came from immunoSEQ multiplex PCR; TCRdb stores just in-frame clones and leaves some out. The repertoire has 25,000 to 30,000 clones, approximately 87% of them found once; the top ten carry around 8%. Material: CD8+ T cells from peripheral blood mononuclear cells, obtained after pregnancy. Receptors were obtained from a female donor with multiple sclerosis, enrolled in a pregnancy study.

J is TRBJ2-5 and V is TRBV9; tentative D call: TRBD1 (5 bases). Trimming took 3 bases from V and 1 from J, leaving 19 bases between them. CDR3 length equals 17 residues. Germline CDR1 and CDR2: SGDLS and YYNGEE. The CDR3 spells CASSGGGVWGLQETQYF. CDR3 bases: TGTGCCAGCAGCGGGGGTGGGGTCTGGGGCCTCCAAGAGACCCAGTACTTC.

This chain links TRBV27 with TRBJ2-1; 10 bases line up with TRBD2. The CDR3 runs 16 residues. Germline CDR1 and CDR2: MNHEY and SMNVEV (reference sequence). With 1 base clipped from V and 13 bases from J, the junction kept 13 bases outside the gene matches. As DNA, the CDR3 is TGTGCCAGCAGTTTATTGGCTAGCGGGGGCCCCCGTAGACAGTTCTTC. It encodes CASSLLASGGPRRQFF.

The CDR3 DNA reads TGTGCCAGCAGTCTCGCGAACACCGGGGAGCTGTTTTTT. It yields the protein CASSLANTGELFF. The rearrangement joins TRBV28 to TRBJ2-2; D not certain. This CDR3 contains 13 residues. Germline V gene lookup returns CDR1 MDHEN and CDR2 SYDVKM. Trimming left V 5 bases short and J 0 bases short, with 4 bases between. The complete variable domain, with remaining parts taken from reference TRBV28 and TRBJ2-2, reads DVKVTQSSRYLVKRTGEKVFLECVQDMDHENMFWYRQDPGLGLRLIYFSYDVKMKEKGDIPEGYSVSREKKERFSLILESASTNQTSMYLCASSLANTGELFFGEGSRLTVL.

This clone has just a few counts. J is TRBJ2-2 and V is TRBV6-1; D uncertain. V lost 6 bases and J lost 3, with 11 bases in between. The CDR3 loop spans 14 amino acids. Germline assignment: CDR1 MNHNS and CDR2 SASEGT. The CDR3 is CASSELIDTGELFF. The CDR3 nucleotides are TGTGCCAGCAGCGAGCTGATAGACACCGGGGAGCTGTTTTTT.

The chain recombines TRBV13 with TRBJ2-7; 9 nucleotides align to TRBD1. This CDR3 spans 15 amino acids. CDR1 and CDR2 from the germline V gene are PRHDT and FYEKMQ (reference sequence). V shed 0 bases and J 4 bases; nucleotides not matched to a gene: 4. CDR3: CASSLGGQGGYEQYF. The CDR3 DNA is TGTGCCAGCAGCTTAGGGGGACAGGGAGGATACGAGCAGTACTTC.

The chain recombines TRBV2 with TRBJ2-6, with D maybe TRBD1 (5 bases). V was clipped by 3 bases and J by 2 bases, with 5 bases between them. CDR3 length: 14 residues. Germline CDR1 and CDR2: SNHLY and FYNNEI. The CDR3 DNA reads TGTGCCAGCAGTGACAGGGCTGGGGCCAACGTCCTGACTTTC. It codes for CASSDRAGANVLTF.

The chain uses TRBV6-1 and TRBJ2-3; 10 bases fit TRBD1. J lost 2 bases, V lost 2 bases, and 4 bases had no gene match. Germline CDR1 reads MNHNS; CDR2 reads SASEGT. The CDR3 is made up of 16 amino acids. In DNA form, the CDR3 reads TGTGCCAGCAGTGAATTGGGGACAGGGGCCACAGATACGCAGTATTTT. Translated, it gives CASSELGTGATDTQYF.

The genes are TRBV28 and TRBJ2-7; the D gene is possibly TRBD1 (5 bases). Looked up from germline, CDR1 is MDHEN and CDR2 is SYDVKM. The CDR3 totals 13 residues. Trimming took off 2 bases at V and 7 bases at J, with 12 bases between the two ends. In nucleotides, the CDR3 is TGTGCCAGCAGTTTAGGGCAGGGTATTGAGCAGTACTTC. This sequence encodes CASSLGQGIEQYF.

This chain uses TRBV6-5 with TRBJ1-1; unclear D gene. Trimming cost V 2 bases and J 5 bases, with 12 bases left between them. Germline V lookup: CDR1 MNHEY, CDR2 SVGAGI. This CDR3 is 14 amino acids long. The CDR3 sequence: CASSYGPPGTEAFF. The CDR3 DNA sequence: TGTGCCAGCAGTTACGGGCCGCCGGGGACTGAAGCTTTCTTT.

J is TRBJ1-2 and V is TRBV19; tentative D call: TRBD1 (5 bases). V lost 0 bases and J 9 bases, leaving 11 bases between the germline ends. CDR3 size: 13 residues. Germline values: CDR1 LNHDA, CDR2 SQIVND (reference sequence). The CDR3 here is CASSIDRDSRYTF. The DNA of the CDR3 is TGTGCCAGTAGTATAGATCGAGACAGCCGCTACACCTTC.

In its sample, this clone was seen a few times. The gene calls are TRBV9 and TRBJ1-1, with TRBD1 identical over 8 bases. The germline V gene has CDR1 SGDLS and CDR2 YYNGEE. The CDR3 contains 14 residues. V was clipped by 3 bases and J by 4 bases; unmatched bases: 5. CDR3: CASSDAGGGTEAFF. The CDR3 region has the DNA TGTGCCAGCAGCGACGCAGGGGGCGGCACTGAAGCTTTCTTT.

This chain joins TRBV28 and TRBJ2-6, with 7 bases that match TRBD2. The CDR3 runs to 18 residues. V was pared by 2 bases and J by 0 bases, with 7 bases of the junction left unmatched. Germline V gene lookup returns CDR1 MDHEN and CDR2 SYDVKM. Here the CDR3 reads CASSLGWGGFSGANVLTF. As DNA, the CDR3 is TGTGCCAGCAGTTTAGGATGGGGAGGGTTCTCTGGGGCCAACGTCCTGACTTTC.

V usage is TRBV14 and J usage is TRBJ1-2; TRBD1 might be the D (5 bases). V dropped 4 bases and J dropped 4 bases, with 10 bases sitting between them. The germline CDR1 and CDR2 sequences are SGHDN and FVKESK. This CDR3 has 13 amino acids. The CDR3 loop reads CASSLGPTYGYTF. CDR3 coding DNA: TGTGCCAGCAGCCTGGGGCCCACCTATGGCTACACCTTC.

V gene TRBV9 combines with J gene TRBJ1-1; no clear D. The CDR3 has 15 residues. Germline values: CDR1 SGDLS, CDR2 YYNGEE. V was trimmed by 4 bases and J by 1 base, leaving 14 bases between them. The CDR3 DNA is TGTGCCAGCAGCACCCGCGTGGAGGGGAACACTGAAGCTTTCTTT. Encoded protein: CASSTRVEGNTEAFF. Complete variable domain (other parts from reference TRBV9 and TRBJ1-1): DSGVTQTPKHLITATGQRVTLRCSPRSGDLSVYWYQQSLDQGLQFLIQYYNGEERAKGNILERFSAQQFPDLHSELNLSSLELGDSALYFCASSTRVEGNTEAFFGQGTRLTVV.

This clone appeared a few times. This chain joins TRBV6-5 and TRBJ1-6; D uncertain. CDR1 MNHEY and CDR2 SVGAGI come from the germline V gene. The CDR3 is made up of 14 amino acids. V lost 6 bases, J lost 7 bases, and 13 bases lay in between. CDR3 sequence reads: CASRPDGSNSPLHF. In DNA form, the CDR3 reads TGTGCCAGCAGACCAGACGGGTCAAATTCACCCCTCCACTTT.

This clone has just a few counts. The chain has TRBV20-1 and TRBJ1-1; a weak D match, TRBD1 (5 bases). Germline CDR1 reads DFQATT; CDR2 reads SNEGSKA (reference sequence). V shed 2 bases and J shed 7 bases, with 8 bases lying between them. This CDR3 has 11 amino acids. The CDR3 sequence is CSARRQGEAFF. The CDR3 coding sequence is TGCAGTGCTAGAAGGCAGGGTGAAGCTTTCTTT.

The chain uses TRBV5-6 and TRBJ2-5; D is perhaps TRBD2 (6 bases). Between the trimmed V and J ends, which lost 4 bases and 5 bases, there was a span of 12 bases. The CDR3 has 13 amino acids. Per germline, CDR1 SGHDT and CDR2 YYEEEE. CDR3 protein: CASSRAGRETQYF. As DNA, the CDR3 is TGTGCCAGCAGCCGTGCGGGGAGGGAGACCCAGTACTTC.

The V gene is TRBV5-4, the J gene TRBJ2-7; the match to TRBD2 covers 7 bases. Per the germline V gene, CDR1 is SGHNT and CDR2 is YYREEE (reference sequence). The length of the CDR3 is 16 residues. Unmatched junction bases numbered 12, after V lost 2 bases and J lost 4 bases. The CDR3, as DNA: TGTGCCAGCAGCTTAGTGGGGCGGGGGAACTTTTACGAGCAGTACTTC. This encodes CASSLVGRGNFYEQYF.